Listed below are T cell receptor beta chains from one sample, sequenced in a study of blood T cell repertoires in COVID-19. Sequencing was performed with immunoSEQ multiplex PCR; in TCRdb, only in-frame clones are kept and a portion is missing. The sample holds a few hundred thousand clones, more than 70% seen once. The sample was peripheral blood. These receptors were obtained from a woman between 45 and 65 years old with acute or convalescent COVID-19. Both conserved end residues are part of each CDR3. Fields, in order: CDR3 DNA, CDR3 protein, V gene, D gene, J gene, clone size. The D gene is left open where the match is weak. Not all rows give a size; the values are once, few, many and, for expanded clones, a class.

cdr3_nt: TGTGCCATCAGTCCACAGGGGAAGGAGACCCAGTACTTC; cdr3_aa: CAISPQGKETQYF; v_call: TRBV10-3; d_call: TRBD1; j_call: TRBJ2-5; clone_size: once
cdr3_nt: TGTGCCAGCAGTTTTGACCTGCCCGGGACAGCCACGGGGGGCTACACCTTC; cdr3_aa: CASSFDLPGTATGGYTF; v_call: TRBV5-8; d_call: TRBD1; j_call: TRBJ1-2; clone_size: -
cdr3_nt: TGTGCCAGCTCACCGGGACAGGGGATATTCGGGGAGCAGTTCTTC; cdr3_aa: CASSPGQGIFGEQFF; v_call: TRBV18; d_call: TRBD1; j_call: TRBJ2-1; clone_size: -
cdr3_nt: TGTGCCAGCAGCTTAGGAGGCGGGACAGGAGGTGAAGCTTTCTTT; cdr3_aa: CASSLGGGTGGEAFF; v_call: TRBV7-9; d_call: TRBD1; j_call: TRBJ1-1; clone_size: -
cdr3_nt: TGTGCCAGCAGTAGACAGGGGGACACCGGGGAGCTGTTTTTT; cdr3_aa: CASSRQGDTGELFF; v_call: TRBV27; d_call: TRBD1; j_call: TRBJ2-2; clone_size: -
cdr3_nt: TGTGCCAGCAGTACGGGACAGGGGGCTAGCTACAATGAGCAGTTCTTC; cdr3_aa: CASSTGQGASYNEQFF; v_call: TRBV6-2/TRBV6-3; d_call: TRBD1; j_call: TRBJ2-1; clone_size: -
cdr3_nt: TGTGCCAGCAGCTCGGACAGGAGCTCCTACGAGCAGTACTTC; cdr3_aa: CASSSDRSSYEQYF; v_call: TRBV6-2/TRBV6-3; d_call: TRBD1; j_call: TRBJ2-7; clone_size: -
cdr3_nt: TGTGCCAGCAGGGGACAGGGCTGGGAATCGGCCCAGCATTTT; cdr3_aa: CASRGQGWESAQHF; v_call: TRBV2; d_call: TRBD1; j_call: TRBJ1-5; clone_size: -
cdr3_nt: TGTGCCTGGTCGGTAATGAACACTGAAGCTTTCTTT; cdr3_aa: CAWSVMNTEAFF; v_call: TRBV30; d_call: -; j_call: TRBJ1-1; clone_size: -
cdr3_nt: TGTGCCAGCAGCTTTGACAGGGACACTGAAGCTTTCTTT; cdr3_aa: CASSFDRDTEAFF; v_call: TRBV5-6; d_call: TRBD1; j_call: TRBJ1-1; clone_size: -
cdr3_nt: TGTGCCAGCGGAGTCGGCGGGCACCCCGTTAATGAGCAGTTCTTC; cdr3_aa: CASGVGGHPVNEQFF; v_call: TRBV7-3; d_call: -; j_call: TRBJ2-1; clone_size: -
cdr3_nt: TGTGCCAGCAGCTTGTCTAGAGACAATGAGCAGTTCTTC; cdr3_aa: CASSLSRDNEQFF; v_call: TRBV7-2; d_call: -; j_call: TRBJ2-1; clone_size: -
cdr3_nt: TGTGCCAGCAGTGAATATGGTCTCGGGGGCACTGAAGCTTTCTTT; cdr3_aa: CASSEYGLGGTEAFF; v_call: TRBV25-1; d_call: -; j_call: TRBJ1-1; clone_size: -
cdr3_nt: TGTGCCAGCTCATCGCGACAGGGGTCCACAGATACGCAGTATTTT; cdr3_aa: CASSSRQGSTDTQYF; v_call: TRBV18; d_call: TRBD1; j_call: TRBJ2-3; clone_size: -
cdr3_nt: TGTGCCAGTAGTATAAGTGGGGGGGCGAGGAGTCAGCCCCAGCATTTT; cdr3_aa: CASSISGGARSQPQHF; v_call: TRBV19; d_call: -; j_call: TRBJ1-5; clone_size: -
cdr3_nt: TGTGCCAGCAGTTACTACGGGACAGACTACGAGCAGTACTTC; cdr3_aa: CASSYYGTDYEQYF; v_call: TRBV6-2/TRBV6-3; d_call: TRBD1; j_call: TRBJ2-7; clone_size: few
cdr3_nt: TGTGCCAGCAGTGCAATGACAGGGGGCGAGCAGTACTTC; cdr3_aa: CASSAMTGGEQYF; v_call: TRBV2; d_call: TRBD1; j_call: TRBJ2-7; clone_size: few
cdr3_nt: TGTGCCAGCAGCCGGGGAGGGGGGGCGGATTCACCCCTCCACTTT; cdr3_aa: CASSRGGGADSPLHF; v_call: TRBV7-9; d_call: -; j_call: TRBJ1-6; clone_size: -
cdr3_nt: TGCGCCAGCAGCTTGGATGGGACTAGTTCGGTCAATGAGCAGTTCTTC; cdr3_aa: CASSLDGTSSVNEQFF; v_call: TRBV5-1; d_call: TRBD2; j_call: TRBJ2-1; clone_size: -
cdr3_nt: TGTGCCAGCAGTTCACTAACAGGGGCGCCTAATCAGCCCCAGCATTTT; cdr3_aa: CASSSLTGAPNQPQHF; v_call: TRBV6-6; d_call: TRBD1; j_call: TRBJ1-5; clone_size: many
cdr3_nt: TGTGCCTGGAGTGTTAACAGAGTCTACGAGCAGTACTTC; cdr3_aa: CAWSVNRVYEQYF; v_call: TRBV30; d_call: -; j_call: TRBJ2-7; clone_size: -
cdr3_nt: TGTGCCAGCAGCGCACAGGGAGAAGGAACTGGCTACACCTTC; cdr3_aa: CASSAQGEGTGYTF; v_call: TRBV7-9; d_call: -; j_call: TRBJ1-2; clone_size: -
cdr3_nt: TGTGCCAGCAGTGGAGGTAGCGGGATCTACGAGCAGTACTTC; cdr3_aa: CASSGGSGIYEQYF; v_call: TRBV2; d_call: TRBD2; j_call: TRBJ2-7; clone_size: -
cdr3_nt: TGTGCCAGCAGCCAAGGTATCTTTAACTATGGCTACACCTTC; cdr3_aa: CASSQGIFNYGYTF; v_call: TRBV14; d_call: -; j_call: TRBJ1-2; clone_size: -
cdr3_nt: TGTGCCAGCAGCTTAGAGGTACGCGGGAATTCACCCCTCCACTTT; cdr3_aa: CASSLEVRGNSPLHF; v_call: TRBV5-4; d_call: -; j_call: TRBJ1-6; clone_size: -
cdr3_nt: TGTGCCAGCTCACCTGACAGGGTGAAGACTGGCTACACCTTC; cdr3_aa: CASSPDRVKTGYTF; v_call: TRBV18; d_call: TRBD1; j_call: TRBJ1-2; clone_size: -
cdr3_nt: TGTGCCAGCAGCTTTACAGGGGGCACTGAAGCTTTCTTT; cdr3_aa: CASSFTGGTEAFF; v_call: TRBV7-2; d_call: TRBD1; j_call: TRBJ1-1; clone_size: few
cdr3_nt: TGTGCCAGACGGCCGGGACAGGGGCGAGAGACCCAGTACTTC; cdr3_aa: CARRPGQGRETQYF; v_call: TRBV21-1; d_call: -; j_call: TRBJ2-5; clone_size: -
cdr3_nt: TGTGCCACCAGTGACCCGGGGGGTGCGGAGACCCAGTACTTC; cdr3_aa: CATSDPGGAETQYF; v_call: TRBV24-1; d_call: TRBD2; j_call: TRBJ2-5; clone_size: few
cdr3_nt: TGTGCCAGCAGCTTGGAGACAGGGAACTATGGCTACACCTTC; cdr3_aa: CASSLETGNYGYTF; v_call: TRBV7-2; d_call: TRBD1; j_call: TRBJ1-2; clone_size: -
cdr3_nt: TGTGCCAGCAGCGTATATACAGGGTCCGAGACCCAGTACTTC; cdr3_aa: CASSVYTGSETQYF; v_call: TRBV9; d_call: -; j_call: TRBJ2-5; clone_size: -
cdr3_nt: TGTGCCAGCTCACCCCAGACTTTGGATGGCTACACCTTC; cdr3_aa: CASSPQTLDGYTF; v_call: TRBV18; d_call: -; j_call: TRBJ1-2; clone_size: -
cdr3_nt: TGTGCCAGCAGCTTCTTAAGTAGGGACAGGACCTGGAGAGGTGACACCATATATTTT; cdr3_aa: CASSFLSRDRTWRGDTIYF; v_call: TRBV5-4; d_call: TRBD1; j_call: TRBJ1-3; clone_size: -
cdr3_nt: TGTGCCAGCAGCTACAGAGAGCAGTTCTTC; cdr3_aa: CASSYREQFF; v_call: TRBV2; d_call: -; j_call: TRBJ2-1; clone_size: -
cdr3_nt: TGTGCCAGCAGACCCTTAAAGGGGGAGGGCTATAATGAAAAACTGTTTTTT; cdr3_aa: CASRPLKGEGYNEKLFF; v_call: TRBV2; d_call: -; j_call: TRBJ1-4; clone_size: few
cdr3_nt: TGTGCCAGCAGCGAGGGGGGGGTTAATGAGCAGTTCTTC; cdr3_aa: CASSEGGVNEQFF; v_call: TRBV6-2/TRBV6-3; d_call: -; j_call: TRBJ2-1; clone_size: few
cdr3_nt: TGCAGCGTTGAAAGACTAGCGGGAGGAGGCGAGCAGTACTTC; cdr3_aa: CSVERLAGGGEQYF; v_call: TRBV29-1; d_call: TRBD2; j_call: TRBJ2-7; clone_size: once
cdr3_nt: TGTGCCAGCAGCCCAGGACTAGCGATCAATGAGCAGTTCTTC; cdr3_aa: CASSPGLAINEQFF; v_call: TRBV7-3; d_call: TRBD2; j_call: TRBJ2-1; clone_size: -
cdr3_nt: TGTGCCTGGAGACTGGGAAACACCATATATTTT; cdr3_aa: CAWRLGNTIYF; v_call: TRBV30; d_call: -; j_call: TRBJ1-3; clone_size: -
cdr3_nt: TGTGCTAGTGGTTTGGAGGCAGGGGAAATAGCTTTCTTT; cdr3_aa: CASGLEAGEIAFF; v_call: TRBV12-5; d_call: -; j_call: TRBJ1-1; clone_size: -
cdr3_nt: TGTGCCACCAGCAGAGAAGGGGGTGGCAGGTCCCGCTCCTACGAGCAGTACTTC; cdr3_aa: CATSREGGGRSRSYEQYF; v_call: TRBV15; d_call: -; j_call: TRBJ2-7; clone_size: -
cdr3_nt: TGCGCCAGCAGTCAATACGGAGGTCAGGGGATCCAGCCCCAGCATTTT; cdr3_aa: CASSQYGGQGIQPQHF; v_call: TRBV23-1; d_call: -; j_call: TRBJ1-5; clone_size: -
cdr3_nt: TGTGCCAGCAGCCGACGACTAGCGGGAGACAATGAGCAGTTCTTC; cdr3_aa: CASSRRLAGDNEQFF; v_call: TRBV7-7; d_call: TRBD2; j_call: TRBJ2-1; clone_size: -
cdr3_nt: TGTGCCAGCAATCAGGTATACGGCACTGAAGCTTTCTTT; cdr3_aa: CASNQVYGTEAFF; v_call: TRBV5-6; d_call: -; j_call: TRBJ1-1; clone_size: -
cdr3_nt: TGTGCCAGCAGTTCCACAGGGGCCTCCTACAATGAGCAGTTCTTC; cdr3_aa: CASSSTGASYNEQFF; v_call: TRBV5-6; d_call: TRBD1; j_call: TRBJ2-1; clone_size: -
cdr3_nt: TGCGCCAGCAGCTTGGAAGCTAGCGGGAACTACAATGAGCAGTTCTTC; cdr3_aa: CASSLEASGNYNEQFF; v_call: TRBV5-1; d_call: TRBD2; j_call: TRBJ2-1; clone_size: few
cdr3_nt: TGTGCTAGTGGGACCGGGACTAGCGTCGGCGAGCAGTACTTC; cdr3_aa: CASGTGTSVGEQYF; v_call: TRBV12-5; d_call: TRBD2; j_call: TRBJ2-7; clone_size: -
cdr3_nt: TGTGCCACCAGTGATGGGACTACCGCGGGCACAGATACGCAGTATTTT; cdr3_aa: CATSDGTTAGTDTQYF; v_call: TRBV24-1; d_call: TRBD2; j_call: TRBJ2-3; clone_size: -
cdr3_nt: TGTGCCAGCAGCCTCACAGGGGGCAGTAACACTGAAGCTTTCTTT; cdr3_aa: CASSLTGGSNTEAFF; v_call: TRBV7-9; d_call: TRBD1; j_call: TRBJ1-1; clone_size: -
cdr3_nt: TGTGCCAGCAGTGATTCCTCGACAGGGTTCGGGGAGACCCAGTACTTC; cdr3_aa: CASSDSSTGFGETQYF; v_call: TRBV25-1; d_call: TRBD1; j_call: TRBJ2-5; clone_size: -
cdr3_nt: TGTGCCAGCAGTGCTAGCGGGGGTGTGGGGAACACCGGGGAGCTGTTTTTT; cdr3_aa: CASSASGGVGNTGELFF; v_call: TRBV2; d_call: TRBD2; j_call: TRBJ2-2; clone_size: -
cdr3_nt: TGTGCCAGCAGCACGACCAGCGGGTTTGAGACCCAGTACTTC; cdr3_aa: CASSTTSGFETQYF; v_call: TRBV9; d_call: -; j_call: TRBJ2-5; clone_size: -
cdr3_nt: TGTGCCAGCAGCAGACAGGGGGCTAGGTCGGAGACCCAGTACTTC; cdr3_aa: CASSRQGARSETQYF; v_call: TRBV6-6; d_call: TRBD1; j_call: TRBJ2-5; clone_size: few
cdr3_nt: TGCAGCGGCGGACAGGAAGAGACCCAGTACTTC; cdr3_aa: CSGGQEETQYF; v_call: TRBV29-1; d_call: TRBD1; j_call: TRBJ2-5; clone_size: -